This T cell receptor (beta chain) was recovered during a study of T-cell memory formation after mild COVID-19. Notes on the study in general: The study found contracting CD4+ clones mainly in CM and EM and contracting CD8+ clones in EMRA.

On this clonotype itself: As yet, its antigen is unknown.

TCRdb re-derived calls from the 5' RACE reads in MiXCR, one entry per CDR3 protein. The data contain fewer than 650,000 distinct CDR3 sequences, roughly 21% of them seen just once; the ten biggest clones take up roughly 8.3%. The CDR3 is made up of 15 amino acids. V gave up 1 base and J gave up 1 base, with 11 bases separating them. The germline V gene has CDR1 SGHDT and CDR2 YYEEEE. This sequence joins TRBV5-6 and TRBJ1-1; no clear D gene. The sequence derives from an adult woman who had mild COVID-19 (a few samples of this study predate the infection). Cell type and time point are not known. Specimen: PBMCs or a T cell subset sorted from them (not recorded which). The CDR3 region has the DNA TGTGCCAGCAGCTTGTACGGCAGTAGGAACACTGAAGCTTTCTTT. Protein sequence: CASSLYGSRNTEAFF.